The sequence of this T cell receptor (beta chain) was determined in a study of cytomegalovirus exposure and HLA in healthy donors. A word on this clone: Its antigen is currently unknown.

Study findings and constraints: Earlier analysis found most TCR beta V segments productive about 90% or about 30% of the time.

PCR amplification relied on 60 Vbeta primers (plus 13 Jbeta primers). Method: immunoSEQ multiplex PCR; TCRdb's copy keeps in-frame clones and lacks some. The data show over 150,000 clones, 77% seen once. This CDR3 is built from 13 residues. Trimming removed 11 bases at V and 3 bases at J, with 16 bases between. Germline CDR1 is MNHNS and CDR2 is SASEGT. The chain employs TRBV6-1 and TRBJ2-5, with D possibly TRBD1 on 6 matching bases. The TCR comes from a woman aged 40 to 50 in good health and CMV-seropositive. Sequenced input: PBMCs. Here the CDR3 reads CALTGTLKETQYF. In DNA form, the CDR3 reads TGTGCCCTGACCGGGACACTAAAAGAGACCCAGTACTTC.